Below, 19 T cell receptor beta chains from the same sample are listed, as sequenced in a study of T cell responses to AZD1222 COVID-19 vaccine. Clones were sequenced by immunoSEQ multiplex PCR, and TCRdb holds only the in-frame ones, with some missing. The sample contains 130,000 to 150,000 clones, 85% to 95% of which appear only once. Sequenced material: peripheral blood, taken on day 0 of AZD1222 vaccination. The receptors were gathered from an adult in good health.

In this sample, this clone turned up once. This sequence joins TRBV19 and TRBJ1-2; 10 bases fit TRBD1. V trimming: 4 bases; J trimming: 4 bases; junction bases outside the gene matches: 6. Germline CDR1 and CDR2: LNHDA and SQIVND (reference sequence). This CDR3 has 15 residues. As DNA, the CDR3 is TGTGCCAGTAGTACTTTGACAGGGGGCGGCTATGGCTACACCTTC. This encodes CASSTLTGGGYGYTF.

The chain joins TRBV27 to TRBJ1-1; no clear D. Trimming shortened V by 8 bases and J by 0 bases, and 10 bases separated the two germline ends. The germline gives CDR1 MNHEY, CDR2 SMNVEV (reference sequence). This CDR3 has 13 residues. CDR3: CASRPRMNTEAFF. The CDR3 DNA sequence: TGTGCCAGCCGCCCTCGGATGAACACTGAAGCTTTCTTT.

V usage is TRBV2 and J usage is TRBJ2-7; 10 bases fit TRBD1. From germline, CDR1 is SNHLY and CDR2 FYNNEI. The length of the CDR3 is 17 residues. The trim removed 2 bases at V and 2 bases at J, leaving 9 bases unmatched. The CDR3, as DNA: TGTGCCAGCAGTGAACCGAGTCAAGGACAGGGGGCCTACGAGCAGTACTTC. It codes for CASSEPSQGQGAYEQYF.

The chain combines TRBV10-2 with TRBJ2-1; D possibly matches TRBD1 or TRBD2 (6 bases each). V shed 8 bases and J shed 10 bases, with 18 bases lying between them. Germline loops: CDR1 WSHSY, CDR2 SAAADI. This CDR3 has 13 amino acids. The CDR3 DNA sequence: TGCGCCAGCGGGGAGGCCGTTAGGGGGGAGCAGTTCTTC. Encoded protein: CASGEAVRGEQFF.

This clone has a single count. The chain uses TRBV5-1 and TRBJ1-2; 7 bases align to TRBD1. The germline gives CDR1 SGHRS, CDR2 YFSETQ. Trimming removed 5 bases from V and 4 bases from J; junction bases left unmatched: 8. This CDR3 is 14 amino acids long. CDR3 nucleotides: TGCGCCAGCAGATTGATGACAGGGAGCTATGGCTACACCTTC. Encoded protein: CASRLMTGSYGYTF.

This clone was picked up one time. The chain joins TRBV11-1 to TRBJ1-2; a weak D match, TRBD1 (5 bases). CDR1 and CDR2 from the germline V gene are SGHAT and FQDESV (reference sequence). The CDR3 length is 15 residues. The ends were cut back, 5 bases at V and 4 bases at J, with 17 bases in the middle. CDR3 bases: TGTGCCAGCAGCCGGGACCGGGCGGATCTCTATGGCTACACCTTC. Protein sequence: CASSRDRADLYGYTF.

The V gene is TRBV7-3, the J gene TRBJ1-3; 7 bases align to TRBD1. V lost 5 bases to trimming and J lost 2 bases; unmatched junction nucleotides: 3. The CDR3 has 14 amino acids. Germline-derived CDR1 and CDR2 are SGHTA and FQGTGA. The CDR3 DNA reads as TGTGCCAGCAGCCAAACAGGGGCTGGAAACACCATATATTTT. This encodes CASSQTGAGNTIYF.

This chain's CDR3 is CASSQAGGSSSGANVLTF. Here the CDR3 DNA reads TGCGCCAGCAGCCAAGCGGGGGGAAGTTCTTCAGGGGCCAACGTCCTGACTTTC. The chain couples TRBV4-1 to TRBJ2-6; TRBD2 agrees at 7 bases. Germline loops: CDR1 MGHRA, CDR2 YSYEKL. There are 18 residues in the CDR3. Losses at the gene ends were 1 base for V and 4 bases for J; bases not matched to a gene: 10.

The CDR3 region has the DNA TGTGCCAGCAGTTATTTGGGAACCCAGTACTTC. This sequence encodes CASSYLGTQYF. The J gene is TRBJ2-5, the V gene TRBV6-2 or TRBV6-3; D remains ambiguous. Trimming took off 3 bases at V and 8 bases at J, with 7 bases between the two ends. Germline CDR1 is MNHEY and CDR2 is SVGEGT. The CDR3 loop spans 11 amino acids.

This chain links TRBV6-5 with TRBJ2-7; D may be TRBD1 (6 bases). The CDR3 sequence is 14 residues long. Germline V gives CDR1 MNHEY, CDR2 SVGAGI. Trimming took 6 bases from V and 1 from J, leaving 13 bases between them. The CDR3 spells CASRDQGHSYEQYF. The CDR3 coding sequence is TGTGCCAGCAGGGACCAGGGACATTCCTACGAGCAGTACTTC.

This clone was picked up a small number of times. The chain joins TRBV2 to TRBJ1-6; D might be TRBD1 (6 bases). Trimming removed 8 bases from V and 1 base from J, with 9 bases in between. The CDR3 loop spans 14 amino acids. Germline V CDR1 and CDR2: SNHLY, FYNNEI. CDR3 DNA sequence: TGTGCCAGCGGAGGGGGGTCCTATAATTCACCCCTCCACTTT. Its protein is CASGGGSYNSPLHF. Looking up the rest from reference TRBV2 and TRBJ1-6 gives the full variable domain: EPEVTQTPSHQVTQMGQEVILRCVPISNHLYFYWYRQILGQKVEFLVSFYNNEISEKSEIFDDQFSVERPDGSNFTLKIRSTKLEDSAMYFCASGGGSYNSPLHFGNGTRLTVT.

In this sample, this clone turned up once. This chain links TRBV30 with TRBJ2-1; TRBD2 aligns across 8 bases. The CDR3 has 12 residues. Losses at the gene ends were 7 bases for V and 7 bases for J; bases not matched to a gene: 6. Germline V gene sequence: CDR1 GTSNPN, CDR2 SVGIG (reference sequence). CDR3 sequence: CALSGSYNEQFF. CDR3 bases: TGTGCCTTGAGCGGGAGTTATAATGAGCAGTTCTTC. The full variable domain, completed using reference TRBV30 and TRBJ2-1, is SQTIHQWPATLVQPVGSPLSLECTVEGTSNPNLYWYRQAAGRGLQLLFYSVGIGQISSEVPQNLSASRPQDRQFILSSKKLLLSDSGFYLCALSGSYNEQFFGPGTRLTVL.

The chain recombines TRBV6-2 or TRBV6-3 with TRBJ2-7, with TRBD2 identical over 12 bases. CDR3 size: 16 residues. Germline assignment: CDR1 MNHEY and CDR2 SVGEGT. V shed 6 bases, J shed 5 bases, and the junction held 11 bases outside the gene matches. CDR3 region: CASSRTSSGRANEQYF. CDR3 bases: TGTGCCAGCAGCCGCACGTCTAGCGGGAGGGCCAACGAGCAGTACTTC.

This sequence joins TRBV19 and TRBJ1-5; TRBD1 might be the D (6 bases). The CDR3 runs 17 residues. CDR1 LNHDA and CDR2 SQIVND come from the germline V gene (reference sequence). Trimming left V 5 bases short and J 0 bases short, with 17 bases between. CDR3 DNA sequence: TGTGCCAGTAGTCATACAGGGAGCGGGTATAGCAATCAGCCCCAGCATTTT. Protein product: CASSHTGSGYSNQPQHF. Complete variable domain (other parts from reference TRBV19 and TRBJ1-5): DGGITQSPKYLFRKEGQNVTLSCEQNLNHDAMYWYRQDPGQGLRLIYYSQIVNDFQKGDIAEGYSVSREKKESFPLTVTSAQKNPTAFYLCASSHTGSGYSNQPQHFGDGTRLSIL.

The rearrangement links TRBV9 to TRBJ2-2, with D unclear. V was shortened by 4 bases and J by 7 bases, with 8 bases between the two germline ends. This CDR3 spans 12 amino acids. The V gene's germline CDR1 is SGDLS and CDR2 YYNGEE. CDR3 DNA: TGTGCCAGCAGCAGGGTTGGCGGGGAGCTGTTTTTT. This gives the protein CASSRVGGELFF.

This clone was seen once. The chain uses TRBV6-5 and TRBJ1-2, with 12 positions matching TRBD1. The CDR3 runs 14 residues. The V gene end was trimmed by 5 bases and the J gene end by 8 bases; junction bases not matched to a gene: 6. The germline V gene has CDR1 MNHEY and CDR2 SVGAGI. The CDR3 coding sequence is TGTGCCAGCAGTCCCGGGACAGGGGGCGGGGGCTACACCTTC. It specifies CASSPGTGGGGYTF.

V and J are TRBV4-2 and TRBJ1-2; D unresolved. The CDR3 sequence is 16 residues long. In germline, CDR1 is LGHNA, CDR2 YNFKEQ. Trimming left V 0 bases short and J 7 bases short, with 18 bases between. CDR3 residues: CASSQESGNLMGGYTF. The CDR3 region has the DNA TGTGCCAGCAGCCAAGAAAGCGGTAACCTGATGGGTGGCTACACCTTC.

The V and J genes are TRBV19 and TRBJ2-3; possibly TRBD1 or TRBD2 for D (5 bases each). V was shortened by 6 bases and J by 1 base, with 14 bases between the two germline ends. The CDR3 consists of 15 residues. Germline CDR1 LNHDA, CDR2 SQIVND (reference sequence). The CDR3 reads CASSPPGRGTDTQYF. For the CDR3, the DNA is TGTGCCAGTAGCCCCCCAGGGAGAGGCACAGATACGCAGTATTTT.

The chain uses TRBV6-5 and TRBJ1-2, with no clear D. Looked up from germline, CDR1 is MNHEY and CDR2 is SVGAGI. Between the trimmed V and J ends, which lost 7 bases and 5 bases, there was a span of 11 bases. The CDR3 length is 12 residues. CDR3 region: CASTDPPYGYTF. In DNA form, the CDR3 reads TGTGCCAGCACGGACCCTCCTTATGGCTACACCTTC.